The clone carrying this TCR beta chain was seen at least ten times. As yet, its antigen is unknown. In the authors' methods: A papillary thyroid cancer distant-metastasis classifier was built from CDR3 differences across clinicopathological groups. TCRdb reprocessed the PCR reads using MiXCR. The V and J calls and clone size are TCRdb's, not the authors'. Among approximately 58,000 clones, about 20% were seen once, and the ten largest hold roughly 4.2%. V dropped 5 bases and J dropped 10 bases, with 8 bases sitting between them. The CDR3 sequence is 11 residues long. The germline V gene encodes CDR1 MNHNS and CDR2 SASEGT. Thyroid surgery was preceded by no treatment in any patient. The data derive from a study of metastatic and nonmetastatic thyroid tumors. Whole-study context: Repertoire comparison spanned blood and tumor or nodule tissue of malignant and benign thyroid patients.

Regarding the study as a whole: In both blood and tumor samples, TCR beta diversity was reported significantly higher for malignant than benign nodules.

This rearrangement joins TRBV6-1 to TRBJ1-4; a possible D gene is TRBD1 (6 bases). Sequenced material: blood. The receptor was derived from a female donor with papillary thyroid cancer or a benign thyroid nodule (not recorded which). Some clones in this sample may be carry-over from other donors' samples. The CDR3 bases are TGTGCCAGCAGTCCAGGGGTAAAACTGTTTTTT. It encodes CASSPGVKLFF.